A selection of T cell receptor beta chains follows, all from one sample in a study of OX40 agonist ivuxolimab in advanced cancers. Generated by immunoSEQ multiplex PCR, the TCRdb table keeps only in-frame clones and is missing some. The repertoire holds about 48,000 clones, with roughly 81% as singletons. The sample here was CD4+ or CD8+ T cells sorted from blood, taken in a trial of the OX40 agonist ivuxolimab. These receptors came from an adult with an advanced solid tumor such as melanoma, head and neck, liver or kidney cancer. CDR3s include the opening cysteine and the closing phenylalanine or tryptophan. The D gene is left open where the match is weak. The size entry is marked missing in some rows and otherwise reads once, few, many or a size class.

V,D,size,J,length,DNA,CDR3
TRBV9,NA,NA,TRBJ1-3,17,TGTGCCAGCAGCTCCGTCCTAGGGACATCCTCTGGAAACACCATATATTTT,CASSSVLGTSSGNTIYF
TRBV4-1,NA,NA,TRBJ1-2,15,TGCGCCAGCAGCCAAGAGGCATCGGGGAACTATGGCTACACCTTC,CASSQEASGNYGYTF
TRBV13,NA,few,TRBJ1-5,14,TGTGCCAGCAGCTTAGGGTTTAGCAATCAGCCCCAGCATTTT,CASSLGFSNQPQHF
TRBV5-1,TRBD1,once,TRBJ2-7,16,TGCGCCAGCAGCTCAGGCAACAGTCAGGGGGACTACGAGCAGTACTTC,CASSSGNSQGDYEQYF
TRBV5-6,NA,NA,TRBJ2-5,13,TGTGCCAGCAGCGAATGGATTACGGAGACCCAGTACTTC,CASSEWITETQYF
TRBV19,TRBD2,NA,TRBJ2-7,14,TGTGCCAGTATGGAGCGGGGAGCGACCTACGAGCAGTACTTC,CASMERGATYEQYF
TRBV29-1,NA,NA,TRBJ2-3,15,TGCAGCGAGCGGGAATCCCGTGGGGGCATAGATACGCAGTATTTT,CSERESRGGIDTQYF
TRBV9,NA,once,TRBJ2-7,14,TGTGCCAGCAGCGTAGAGCTGGGGGCCTACGAGCAGTACTTC,CASSVELGAYEQYF
TRBV10-2,TRBD2,NA,TRBJ2-1,17,TGCGCCAGCCTCGGGGGGAGGGGAGGAGGGTACTACAATGAGCAGTTCTTC,CASLGGRGGGYYNEQFF
TRBV11-2,NA,few,TRBJ2-5,15,TGTGCCAGCAGCCCTCGGACTAACTCCCAAGAGACCCAGTACTTC,CASSPRTNSQETQYF
TRBV5-6,NA,NA,TRBJ2-5,13,TGTGCCAGCAGCTTGTGGATCCAAGAGACCCAGTACTTC,CASSLWIQETQYF
TRBV15,NA,NA,TRBJ2-7,13,TGTGCCACCAGCAGAGACAAAACCTACGAGCAGTACTTC,CATSRDKTYEQYF
TRBV19,NA,once,TRBJ2-3,15,TGTGCCAGTAGTATAGGCTGGGGAGACACAGATACGCAGTATTTT,CASSIGWGDTDTQYF
TRBV10-3,NA,NA,TRBJ2-1,18,TGTGCCATCAGTGAGTCGATGCTAGACAGCGTCGCTGGGAATGAGCAGTTCTTC,CAISESMLDSVAGNEQFF
TRBV14,TRBD2,NA,TRBJ2-7,15,TGTGCCAGCAGCCAAGATAGGCTAGCGGCGATTGTGCAGTACTTC,CASSQDRLAAIVQYF
TRBV5-6,TRBD1,NA,TRBJ2-7,14,TGTGCCAGCAGCGGGACAGGGGCCACCTACGAGCAGTACTTC,CASSGTGATYEQYF
TRBV5-6,NA,NA,TRBJ2-7,15,TGTGCCAGCAGCTTCGAGGGGCTTAGGTCCTACGAGCAGTACTTC,CASSFEGLRSYEQYF
TRBV19,TRBD1,NA,TRBJ1-2,14,TGTGCCAGTAGTACCAACAGGGGGTCGTATGGCTACACCTTC,CASSTNRGSYGYTF
TRBV18,NA,NA,TRBJ2-7,14,TGTGCCAGCTCACTCGCGACGCTCTCCTACGAGCAGTACTTC,CASSLATLSYEQYF
TRBV5-1,TRBD1,NA,TRBJ2-1,14,TGCGCCAGCAGCAAAGAAACTACAGGGGTAGAGCAGTTCTTC,CASSKETTGVEQFF
TRBV19,TRBD2,NA,TRBJ2-1,16,TGTGCCAGTAGTATACTTGCGGGAGGGCCCTACAATGAGCAGTTCTTC,CASSILAGGPYNEQFF
TRBV12-5,TRBD2,NA,TRBJ2-3,16,TGTGCTAGTGGTTCGCCGACTAGCGGCTACACAGATACGCAGTATTTT,CASGSPTSGYTDTQYF